This T cell receptor (beta chain) was sequenced during a study of cytomegalovirus exposure and HLA in healthy donors. About the research overall: From about 179 million T cells, an earlier analysis saw 90 million to 130 million unique TCR beta sequences.

The germline V gene has CDR1 LNHNV and CDR2 YYDKDF (reference sequence). Trimming took off 5 bases at V and 1 base at J, with 18 bases between the two ends. This CDR3 has 17 amino acids. General study points: As was reported, the HLA-A and HLA-B alleles of most subjects were accurately predicted from TCR beta sequences. A later analysis, which compared TCR beta chains of equal frequency, found the HLA-associated ones more clonally expanded.

To note about this clone: The target antigen is unknown.

Primers included in the PCR were 60 Vbeta and 13 Jbeta primers. Per the original data handling: Approximately 10 million shared chains were among about 80 million unique TCR beta chains counted in a later analysis. Sequencing was performed with immunoSEQ multiplex PCR; in TCRdb, only in-frame clones are kept and a portion is missing. V, J and clone size were drawn from that table, and D and trimming were deduced from the DNA. The sample shows 170,000 or so clones, 75% to 90% of them seen only once. The source is a boy younger than 18 in good health and CMV-seronegative. The material sequenced was PBMCs. The rearrangement joins TRBV15 to TRBJ1-5; D unclear. This CDR3 reads CATSPLWEGGSNQPQHF. As DNA, the CDR3 is TGTGCCACCAGCCCCTTGTGGGAGGGTGGGAGCAATCAGCCCCAGCATTTT.